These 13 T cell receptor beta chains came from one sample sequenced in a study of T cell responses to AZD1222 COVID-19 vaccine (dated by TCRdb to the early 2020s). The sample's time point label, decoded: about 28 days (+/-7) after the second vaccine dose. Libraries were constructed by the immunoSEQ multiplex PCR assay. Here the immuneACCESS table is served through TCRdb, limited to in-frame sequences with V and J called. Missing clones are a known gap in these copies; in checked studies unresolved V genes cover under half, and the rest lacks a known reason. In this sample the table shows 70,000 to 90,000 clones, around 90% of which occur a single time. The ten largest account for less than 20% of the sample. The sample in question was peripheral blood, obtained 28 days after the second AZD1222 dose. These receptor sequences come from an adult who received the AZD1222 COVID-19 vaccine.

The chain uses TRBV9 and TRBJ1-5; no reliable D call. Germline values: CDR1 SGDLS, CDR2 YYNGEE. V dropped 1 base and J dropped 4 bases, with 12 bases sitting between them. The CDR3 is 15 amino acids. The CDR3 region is CASSVTSGLNQPQHF. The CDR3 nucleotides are TGTGCCAGCAGCGTAACGTCAGGCCTAAATCAGCCCCAGCATTTT.

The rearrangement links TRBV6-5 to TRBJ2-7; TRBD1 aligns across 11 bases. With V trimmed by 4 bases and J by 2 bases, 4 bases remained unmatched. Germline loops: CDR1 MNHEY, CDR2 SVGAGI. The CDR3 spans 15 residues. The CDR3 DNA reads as TGTGCCAGCAGTTCCGGGACAGGGGGGACCTACGAGCAGTACTTC. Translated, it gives CASSSGTGGTYEQYF.

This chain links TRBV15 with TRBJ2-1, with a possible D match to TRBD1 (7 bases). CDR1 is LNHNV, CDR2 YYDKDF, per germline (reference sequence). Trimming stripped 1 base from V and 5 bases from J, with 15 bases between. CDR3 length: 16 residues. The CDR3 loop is CATSRGVAGGNNEQFF. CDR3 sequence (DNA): TGTGCCACCAGCAGAGGAGTCGCAGGGGGGAACAATGAGCAGTTCTTC.

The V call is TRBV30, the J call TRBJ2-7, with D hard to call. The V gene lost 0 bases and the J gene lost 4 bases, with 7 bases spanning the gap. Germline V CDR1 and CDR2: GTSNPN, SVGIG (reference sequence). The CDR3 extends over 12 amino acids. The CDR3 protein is CAWSVMTYEQYF. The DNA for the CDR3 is TGTGCCTGGAGTGTAATGACATACGAGCAGTACTTC.

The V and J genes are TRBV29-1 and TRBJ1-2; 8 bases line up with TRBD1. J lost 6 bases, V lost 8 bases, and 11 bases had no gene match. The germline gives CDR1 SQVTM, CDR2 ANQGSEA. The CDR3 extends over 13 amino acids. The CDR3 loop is CSTPRGQENGYTF. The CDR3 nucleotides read TGCAGCACCCCCAGGGGGCAGGAAAATGGCTACACCTTC.

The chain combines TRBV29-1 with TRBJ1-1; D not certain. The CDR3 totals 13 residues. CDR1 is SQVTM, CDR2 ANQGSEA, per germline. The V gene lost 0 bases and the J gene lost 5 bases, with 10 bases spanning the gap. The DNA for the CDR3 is TGCAGCGTTGAAGATGGTCCTCGGACTGAAGCTTTCTTT. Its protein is CSVEDGPRTEAFF. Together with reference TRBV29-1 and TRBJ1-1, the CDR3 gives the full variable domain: SAVISQKPSRDICQRGTSLTIQCQVDSQVTMMFWYRQQPGQSLTLIATANQGSEATYESGFVIDKFPISRPNLTFSTLTVSNMSPEDSSIYLCSVEDGPRTEAFFGQGTRLTVV.

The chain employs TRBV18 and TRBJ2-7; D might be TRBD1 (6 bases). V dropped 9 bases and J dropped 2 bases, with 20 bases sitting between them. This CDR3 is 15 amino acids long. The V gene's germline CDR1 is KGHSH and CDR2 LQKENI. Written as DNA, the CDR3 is TGTGCCAGTTTCCACGGGACACCGCCCCCCTACGAGCAGTACTTC. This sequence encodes CASFHGTPPPYEQYF.

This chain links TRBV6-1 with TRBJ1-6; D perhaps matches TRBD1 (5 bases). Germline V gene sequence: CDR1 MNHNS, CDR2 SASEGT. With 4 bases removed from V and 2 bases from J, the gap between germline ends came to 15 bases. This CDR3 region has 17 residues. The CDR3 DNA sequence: TGTGCCAGCAGTGGGGACGGCTCAAGGGCCTATAATTCACCCCTCCACTTT. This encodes CASSGDGSRAYNSPLHF.

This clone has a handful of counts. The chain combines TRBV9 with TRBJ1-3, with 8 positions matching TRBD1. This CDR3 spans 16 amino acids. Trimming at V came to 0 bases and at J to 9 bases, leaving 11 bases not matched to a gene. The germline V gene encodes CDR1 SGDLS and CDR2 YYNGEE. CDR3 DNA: TGTGCCAGCAGCGTAGATGGCAGGGGGCTTTCGAGCACCATATATTTT. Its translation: CASSVDGRGLSSTIYF.

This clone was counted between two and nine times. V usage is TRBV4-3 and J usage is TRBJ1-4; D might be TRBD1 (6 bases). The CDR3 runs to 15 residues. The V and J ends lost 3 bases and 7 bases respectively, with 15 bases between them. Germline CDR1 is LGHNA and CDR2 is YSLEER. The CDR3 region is CASSHDTSRGEKLFF. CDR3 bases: TGCGCCAGCAGCCACGATACTAGCAGGGGTGAAAAACTGTTTTTT.

The CDR3: CASRPVIKAGVSGELFF. For the CDR3, the DNA is TGTGCCAGCAGACCCGTCATCAAAGCAGGAGTTTCCGGGGAGCTGTTTTTT. The V and J genes are TRBV14 and TRBJ2-2; D not certain. CDR1 and CDR2 from the germline V gene are SGHDN and FVKESK. The V gene lost 6 bases and the J gene lost 6 bases, with 23 bases spanning the gap. This CDR3 has 17 residues.

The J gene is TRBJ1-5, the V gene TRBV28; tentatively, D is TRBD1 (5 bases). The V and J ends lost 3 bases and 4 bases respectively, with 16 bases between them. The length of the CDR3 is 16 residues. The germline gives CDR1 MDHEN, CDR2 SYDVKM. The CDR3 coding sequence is TGTGCCAGCAGTTTGGCGGTTACGGGGGGTAATCAGCCCCAGCATTTT. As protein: CASSLAVTGGNQPQHF.

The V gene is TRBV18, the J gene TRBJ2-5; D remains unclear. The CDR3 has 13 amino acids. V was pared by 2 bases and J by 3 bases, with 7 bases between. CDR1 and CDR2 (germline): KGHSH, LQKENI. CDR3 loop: CASSPGQKETQYF. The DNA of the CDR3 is TGTGCCAGCTCACCAGGGCAGAAAGAGACCCAGTACTTC.